One sample yielded the 26 T cell receptor beta chains listed below, sequenced in a study of technical replicates of blood from several donors. Clones were sequenced by immunoSEQ multiplex PCR, and TCRdb holds only the in-frame ones, with some missing. The sample has roughly 61,000 clones; less than 98% are singletons. Material for sequencing was T cells isolated from PBMCs. Source of these receptors: a human donor in good health.

The chain recombines TRBV10-3 with TRBJ1-2; no clear D gene. This CDR3 contains 14 residues. Germline CDR1 ENHRY, CDR2 SYGVKD. V was pared by 4 bases and J by 6 bases, with 15 bases between. The CDR3 is CAISARDEPNGYTF. CDR3 nucleotides: TGTGCCATCAGTGCGAGGGATGAACCTAATGGCTACACCTTC.

V and J are TRBV6-5 and TRBJ1-1; D is unresolved. Deletions cut 3 bases from V and 1 base from J, with 12 bases between. Germline CDR1 reads MNHEY; CDR2 reads SVGAGI. The CDR3 has 15 amino acids. CDR3 in DNA: TGTGCCAGCAGTTATGCGGGGATCGCGAACACTGAAGCTTTCTTT. As protein: CASSYAGIANTEAFF.

This chain uses TRBV5-1 with TRBJ1-2, with TRBD1 as a possible D gene (6 bases). The CDR3 loop spans 15 amino acids. From germline, CDR1 is SGHRS and CDR2 YFSETQ. The V end was cut by 5 bases, the J end by 6 bases, with 20 bases between. Here the CDR3 reads CASRRGFGENNGYTF. CDR3 coding DNA: TGCGCCAGCAGAAGGGGGTTCGGCGAGAATAATGGCTACACCTTC. Full variable domain (missing parts from reference TRBV5-1 and TRBJ1-2): KAGVTQTPRYLIKTRGQQVTLSCSPISGHRSVSWYQQTPGQGLQFLFEYFSETQRNKGNFPGRFSGRQFSNSRSEMNVSTLELGDSALYLCASRRGFGENNGYTFGSGTRLTVV.

This chain joins TRBV13 and TRBJ2-7; a weak D match, TRBD1 (6 bases). Trimming took off 5 bases at V and 3 bases at J, with 23 bases between the two ends. CDR1 and CDR2 from the germline V gene are PRHDT and FYEKMQ (reference sequence). The CDR3 is 17 amino acids. The CDR3 region is CASSGFLGSGASYEQYF. CDR3 DNA sequence: TGTGCCAGCAGCGGATTTTTGGGGTCAGGGGCTAGCTACGAGCAGTACTTC.

Here the CDR3 DNA reads TGTGCCAGCAGCCCCGGCTCAGGGGCCTACGAGCAGTACTTC. It specifies CASSPGSGAYEQYF. This chain connects TRBV6-5 to TRBJ2-7; D may be TRBD1 (6 bases). Germline lookup yields CDR1 MNHEY and CDR2 SVGAGI. V shed 6 bases and J shed 2 bases, with 14 bases lying between them. The CDR3 is made up of 14 amino acids.

The chain combines TRBV6-1 with TRBJ2-3; 8 nucleotides line up with TRBD2. The germline V gene has CDR1 MNHNS and CDR2 SASEGT. V shed 2 bases and J 1 base; nucleotides not matched to a gene: 11. The CDR3 covers 18 residues. Here the CDR3 reads CASSEWGAGGSGTDTQYF. The CDR3 coding sequence is TGTGCCAGCAGTGAATGGGGTGCGGGAGGATCCGGCACAGATACGCAGTATTTT.

J is TRBJ1-6 and V is TRBV9; 7 nucleotides align to TRBD1. The CDR3 extends over 13 amino acids. V trimming: 3 bases; J trimming: 10 bases; junction bases outside the gene matches: 4. From germline, CDR1 is SGDLS and CDR2 YYNGEE. This CDR3 is CASSAPGGSPLHF. CDR3 coding DNA: TGTGCCAGCAGCGCTCCAGGGGGATCACCCCTCCACTTT. Using reference TRBV9 and TRBJ1-6 for the parts outside the CDR3, the full variable domain is DSGVTQTPKHLITATGQRVTLRCSPRSGDLSVYWYQQSLDQGLQFLIQYYNGEERAKGNILERFSAQQFPDLHSELNLSSLELGDSALYFCASSAPGGSPLHFGNGTRLTVT.

The rearrangement uses TRBV28 and TRBJ1-5; D is unclear. The V gene lost 4 bases and the J gene lost 5 bases, with 12 bases spanning the gap. The CDR3 sequence is 14 residues long. Germline assignment: CDR1 MDHEN and CDR2 SYDVKM. The CDR3 reads CASSSGEGDQPQHF. In nucleotides, the CDR3 is TGTGCCAGCAGTTCCGGGGAGGGAGATCAGCCCCAGCATTTT.

This chain links TRBV9 with TRBJ1-1, with 9 bases fitting TRBD1. Germline lookup yields CDR1 SGDLS and CDR2 YYNGEE. V shed 4 bases and J 0 bases; nucleotides not matched to a gene: 10. There are 17 residues in the CDR3. DNA for the CDR3: TGTGCCAGCAGCCCTCCGGGACAGGGCTCTGTGAACACTGAAGCTTTCTTT. This sequence encodes CASSPPGQGSVNTEAFF.

This chain uses TRBV4-1 with TRBJ2-1; 8 bases align to TRBD2. V dropped 5 bases and J dropped 4; count of bases not matched to a gene: 1. This CDR3 comprises 13 residues. Germline-derived CDR1 and CDR2 are MGHRA and YSYEKL. Here the CDR3 reads CASSAGGYNEQFF. The CDR3 bases are TGCGCCAGCAGCGCGGGGGGATACAATGAGCAGTTCTTC.

The rearrangement joins TRBV5-1 to TRBJ2-5; 9 bases map to TRBD1. Germline assignment: CDR1 SGHRS and CDR2 YFSETQ. V shed 0 bases and J 5 bases; nucleotides not matched to a gene: 5. This CDR3 comprises 15 residues. The CDR3 reads CASSLATGGSETQYF. DNA of the CDR3: TGCGCCAGCAGCTTGGCGACAGGGGGATCGGAGACCCAGTACTTC.

V is TRBV7-9 and J is TRBJ2-1; D may be TRBD2 (5 bases). The germline gives CDR1 SEHNR, CDR2 FQNEAQ (reference sequence). Trimming took 2 bases from V and 0 from J, leaving 11 bases between them. CDR3 length: 16 residues. The CDR3 here is CASSLWASNSYNEQFF. The CDR3 nucleotides read TGTGCCAGCAGCTTATGGGCTAGCAACTCCTACAATGAGCAGTTCTTC.

The V call is TRBV6-5, the J call TRBJ2-1; possibly TRBD2 for D (6 bases). V lost 7 bases and J 8 bases, leaving 18 bases between the germline ends. The CDR3 has 14 amino acids. Germline V lookup: CDR1 MNHEY, CDR2 SVGAGI. This chain's CDR3 is CASNRLGGNDEQFF. The CDR3 DNA follows: TGTGCCAGCAATCGACTAGGAGGGAACGATGAGCAGTTCTTC.

V and J are TRBV30 and TRBJ2-5, with 12 bases aligning to TRBD2. Germline V gives CDR1 GTSNPN, CDR2 SVGIG (reference sequence). The CDR3 sequence is 16 residues long. V shed 5 bases and J 4 bases; nucleotides not matched to a gene: 11. The CDR3 region is CAWAGLAGSRGETQYF. In DNA, the CDR3 is TGTGCCTGGGCCGGACTAGCGGGGTCGAGGGGAGAGACCCAGTACTTC.

This chain connects TRBV6-5 to TRBJ2-3, with D perhaps matching TRBD2 (7 bases). Germline assignment: CDR1 MNHEY and CDR2 SVGAGI. With 4 bases removed from V and 4 bases from J, the gap between germline ends came to 9 bases. The CDR3 has 13 amino acids. The CDR3 protein is CASSWGGADTQYF. In DNA form, the CDR3 reads TGTGCCAGCAGTTGGGGGGGCGCAGATACGCAGTATTTT.

The chain links TRBV29-1 to TRBJ1-3; possibly TRBD1 for D (6 bases). V was pared by 4 bases and J by 0 bases, with 10 bases between. Per germline, CDR1 SQVTM and CDR2 ANQGSEA. The length of the CDR3 is 14 residues. CDR3 bases: TGCAGCGTTGTATCGGGACACTCTGGAAACACCATATATTTT. Protein sequence: CSVVSGHSGNTIYF. The full variable domain, with the rest looked up from reference TRBV29-1 and TRBJ1-3, is SAVISQKPSRDICQRGTSLTIQCQVDSQVTMMFWYRQQPGQSLTLIATANQGSEATYESGFVIDKFPISRPNLTFSTLTVSNMSPEDSSIYLCSVVSGHSGNTIYFGEGSWLTVV.

The chain couples TRBV19 to TRBJ2-1; TRBD2 aligns across 11 bases. The CDR3 extends over 17 amino acids. Germline V gives CDR1 LNHDA, CDR2 SQIVND (reference sequence). J gave up 1 base and V 1 base, and 3 bases lay outside the gene matches. The CDR3 bases are TGTGCCAGTAGTATAGTAATAGCGGGGGGGTCCTACAATGAGCAGTTCTTC. This encodes CASSIVIAGGSYNEQFF.

The chain carries TRBV7-9 and TRBJ2-7; maybe TRBD2 (5 bases). The CDR3 has 13 residues. Germline V gene data show CDR1 as SEHNR and CDR2 as FQNEAQ (reference sequence). Between the trimmed V and J ends, which lost 5 bases and 7 bases, there was a span of 15 bases. CDR3 nucleotide sequence: TGTGCCAGCAGCATAAAAGGAGAGGGAGAGCAGTACTTC. Its protein product is CASSIKGEGEQYF. The variable domain in full, with the rest retrieved from reference TRBV7-9 and TRBJ2-7, is DTGVSQNPRHKITKRGQNVTFRCDPISEHNRLYWYRQTLGQGPEFLTYFQNEAQLEKSRLLSDRFSAERPKGSFSTLEIQRTEQGDSAMYLCASSIKGEGEQYFGPGTRLTVT.

The chain links TRBV7-8 to TRBJ1-5, with D perhaps TRBD1 (6 bases). The CDR3 has 15 residues. V was clipped by 2 bases and J by 0 bases, with 8 bases between them. CDR1 and CDR2 (germline): SGHVS, FQNEAQ. CDR3: CASSLTGFSNQPQHF. Here the CDR3 DNA reads TGTGCCAGCAGCTTAACAGGGTTTAGCAATCAGCCCCAGCATTTT.

The V and J genes are TRBV2 and TRBJ1-6; D is perhaps TRBD1 (5 bases). The CDR3 is made up of 17 amino acids. With 1 base removed from V and 1 base from J, the gap between germline ends came to 11 bases. Germline-derived CDR1 and CDR2 are SNHLY and FYNNEI. The CDR3 bases are TGTGCCAGCAGTGAAGGTGTGAACAGGTCCTATAATTCACCCCTCCACTTT. Its translation is CASSEGVNRSYNSPLHF.

V gene TRBV15 combines with J gene TRBJ1-1; 10 bases agree with TRBD1. Germline-derived CDR1 and CDR2 are LNHNV and YYDKDF (reference sequence). The trim removed 3 bases at V and 4 bases at J, leaving 8 bases unmatched. The CDR3 contains 16 residues. CDR3: CATSRGLGQGGTEAFF. CDR3 in DNA: TGTGCCACCAGCAGGGGTCTCGGACAGGGGGGCACTGAAGCTTTCTTT.

The chain couples TRBV7-9 to TRBJ1-2; D perhaps matches TRBD1 (5 bases). This CDR3 is 16 amino acids long. The germline CDR1 and CDR2 sequences are SEHNR and FQNEAQ (reference sequence). The ends were cut back, 4 bases at V and 3 bases at J, with 18 bases in the middle. CDR3 region: CASSYNLGSRDYGYTF. The CDR3 bases are TGTGCCAGCAGCTACAATTTGGGAAGCAGGGACTATGGCTACACCTTC.

This clone was counted once. The rearrangement joins TRBV20-1 to TRBJ1-1; D is undetermined. V gave up 5 bases and J gave up 0 bases, with 4 bases separating them. The CDR3 consists of 11 residues. Germline CDR1 reads DFQATT; CDR2 reads SNEGSKA (reference sequence). DNA of the CDR3: TGCAGTGCTCTATTGAACACTGAAGCTTTCTTT. It yields the protein CSALLNTEAFF.

DNA of the CDR3: TGTGCCAGCAGCTGGGGACAGGGCGCGAAGAACACTGAAGCTTTCTTT. Residues: CASSWGQGAKNTEAFF. The chain uses TRBV7-8 and TRBJ1-1; TRBD1 matches 9 bases. This CDR3 comprises 16 residues. Trimming cost V 4 bases and J 1 base; bases outside gene matches: 7. Germline loops: CDR1 SGHVS, CDR2 FQNEAQ.

The chain recombines TRBV30 with TRBJ2-7; perhaps TRBD2 as D (6 bases). This CDR3 region has 15 residues. The germline V and J ends were trimmed by 0 bases and 2 bases, with 14 bases remaining between them. The germline V gene encodes CDR1 GTSNPN and CDR2 SVGIG (reference sequence). DNA of the CDR3: TGTGCCTGGAGTGTACTGGGAGGCCCACCCTACGAGCAGTACTTC. Its protein is CAWSVLGGPPYEQYF.

The chain employs TRBV4-2 and TRBJ2-1; 11 bases are shared with TRBD2. This CDR3 comprises 16 residues. V lost 0 bases to trimming and J lost 10 bases; unmatched junction nucleotides: 8. In germline, CDR1 is LGHNA, CDR2 YNFKEQ. The CDR3 is CASSQDILAGVYEQFF. CDR3 in DNA: TGTGCCAGCAGCCAAGATATACTAGCGGGAGTTTACGAGCAGTTCTTC.